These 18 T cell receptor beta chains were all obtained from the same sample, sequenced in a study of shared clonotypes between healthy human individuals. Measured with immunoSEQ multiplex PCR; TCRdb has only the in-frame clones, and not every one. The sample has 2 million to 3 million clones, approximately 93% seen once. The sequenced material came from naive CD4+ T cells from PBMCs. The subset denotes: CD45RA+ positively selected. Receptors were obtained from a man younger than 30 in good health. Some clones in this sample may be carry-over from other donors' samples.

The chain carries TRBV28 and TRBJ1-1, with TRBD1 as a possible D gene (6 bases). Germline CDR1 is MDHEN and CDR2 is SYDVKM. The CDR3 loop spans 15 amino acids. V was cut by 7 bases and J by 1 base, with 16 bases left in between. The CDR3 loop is CASTNGGFANTEAFF. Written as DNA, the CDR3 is TGTGCCAGCACCAATGGGGGCTTTGCGAACACTGAAGCTTTCTTT.

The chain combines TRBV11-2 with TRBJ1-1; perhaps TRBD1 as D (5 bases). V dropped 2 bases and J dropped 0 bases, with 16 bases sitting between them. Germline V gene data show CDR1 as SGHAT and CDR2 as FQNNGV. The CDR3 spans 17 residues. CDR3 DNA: TGTGCCAGCAGCTTATTGGGGGGAGGGCGTCTGAACACTGAAGCTTTCTTT. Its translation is CASSLLGGGRLNTEAFF.

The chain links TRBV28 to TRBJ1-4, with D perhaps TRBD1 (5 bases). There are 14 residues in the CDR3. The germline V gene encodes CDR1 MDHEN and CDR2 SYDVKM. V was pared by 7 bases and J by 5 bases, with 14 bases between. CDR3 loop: CASIGGVWNEKLFF. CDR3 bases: TGTGCCAGCATTGGGGGTGTATGGAATGAAAAACTGTTTTTT.

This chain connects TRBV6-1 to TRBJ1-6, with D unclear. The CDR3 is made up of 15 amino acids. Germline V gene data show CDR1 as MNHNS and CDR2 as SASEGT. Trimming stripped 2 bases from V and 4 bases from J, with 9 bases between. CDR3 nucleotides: TGTGCCAGCAGTGAATTAGGGAAATATAATTCACCCCTCCACTTT. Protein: CASSELGKYNSPLHF.

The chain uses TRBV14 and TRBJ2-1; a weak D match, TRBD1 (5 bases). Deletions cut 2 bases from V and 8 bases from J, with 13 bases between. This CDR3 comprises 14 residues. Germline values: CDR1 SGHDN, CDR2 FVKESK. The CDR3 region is CASSQSVGPYEQFF. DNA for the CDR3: TGTGCCAGCAGCCAAAGCGTGGGGCCTTATGAGCAGTTCTTC. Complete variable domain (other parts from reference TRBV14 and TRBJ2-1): EAGVTQFPSHSVIEKGQTVTLRCDPISGHDNLYWYRRVMGKEIKFLLHFVKESKQDESGMPNNRFLAERTGGTYSTLKVQPAELEDSGVYFCASSQSVGPYEQFFGPGTRLTVL.

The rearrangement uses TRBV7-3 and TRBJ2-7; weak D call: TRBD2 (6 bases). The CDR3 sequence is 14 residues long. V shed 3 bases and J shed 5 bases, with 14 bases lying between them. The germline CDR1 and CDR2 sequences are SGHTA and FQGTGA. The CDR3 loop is CASSFIGRGDEQYF. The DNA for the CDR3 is TGTGCCAGCAGCTTTATCGGGAGAGGCGACGAGCAGTACTTC.

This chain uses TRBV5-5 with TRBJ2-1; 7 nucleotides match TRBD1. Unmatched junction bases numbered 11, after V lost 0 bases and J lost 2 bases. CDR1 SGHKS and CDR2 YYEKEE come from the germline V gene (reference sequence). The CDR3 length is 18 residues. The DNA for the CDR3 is TGTGCCAGCAGCTTGGAAGGATTAGGACAGGCGACCTACAATGAGCAGTTCTTC. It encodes CASSLEGLGQATYNEQFF.

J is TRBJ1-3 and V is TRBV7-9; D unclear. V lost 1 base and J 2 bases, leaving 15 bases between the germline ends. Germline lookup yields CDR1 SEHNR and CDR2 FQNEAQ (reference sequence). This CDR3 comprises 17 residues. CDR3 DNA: TGTGCCAGCAGCTTAGTATCGTTTCGGGCAGCTGGAAACACCATATATTTT. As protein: CASSLVSFRAAGNTIYF.

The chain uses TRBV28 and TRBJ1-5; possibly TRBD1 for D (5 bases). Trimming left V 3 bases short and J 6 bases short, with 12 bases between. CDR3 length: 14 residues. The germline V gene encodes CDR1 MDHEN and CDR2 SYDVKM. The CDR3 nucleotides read TGTGCCAGCAGTTTGCAGGGCTATGCTCAGCCCCAGCATTTT. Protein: CASSLQGYAQPQHF. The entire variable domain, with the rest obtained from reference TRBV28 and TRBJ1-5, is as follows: DVKVTQSSRYLVKRTGEKVFLECVQDMDHENMFWYRQDPGLGLRLIYFSYDVKMKEKGDIPEGYSVSREKKERFSLILESASTNQTSMYLCASSLQGYAQPQHFGDGTRLSIL.

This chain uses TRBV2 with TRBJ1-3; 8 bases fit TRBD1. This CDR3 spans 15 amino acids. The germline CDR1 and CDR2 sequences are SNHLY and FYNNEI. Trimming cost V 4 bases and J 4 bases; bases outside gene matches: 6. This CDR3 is CASSASGGKGNTIYF. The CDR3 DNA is TGTGCCAGCAGTGCCTCAGGGGGCAAAGGAAACACCATATATTTT.

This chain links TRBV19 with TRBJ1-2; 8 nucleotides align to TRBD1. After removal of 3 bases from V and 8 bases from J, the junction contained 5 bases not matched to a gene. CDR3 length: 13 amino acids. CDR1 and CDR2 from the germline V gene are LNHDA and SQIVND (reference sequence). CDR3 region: CASSISGGFGYTF. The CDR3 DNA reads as TGTGCCAGTAGTATTTCAGGGGGCTTCGGCTACACCTTC.

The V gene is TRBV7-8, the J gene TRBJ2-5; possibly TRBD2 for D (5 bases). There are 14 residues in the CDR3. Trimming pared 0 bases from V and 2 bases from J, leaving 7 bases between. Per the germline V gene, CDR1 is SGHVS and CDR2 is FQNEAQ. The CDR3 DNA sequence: TGTGCCAGCAGCTTAGCACGGGGACAAGAGACCCAGTACTTC. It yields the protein CASSLARGQETQYF.

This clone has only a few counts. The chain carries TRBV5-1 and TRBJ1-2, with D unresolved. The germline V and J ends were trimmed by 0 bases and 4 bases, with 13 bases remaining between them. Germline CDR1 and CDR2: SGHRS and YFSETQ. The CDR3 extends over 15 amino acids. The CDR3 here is CASSLAMDSAYGYTF. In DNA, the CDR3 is TGCGCCAGCAGCTTGGCAATGGATTCAGCCTATGGCTACACCTTC.

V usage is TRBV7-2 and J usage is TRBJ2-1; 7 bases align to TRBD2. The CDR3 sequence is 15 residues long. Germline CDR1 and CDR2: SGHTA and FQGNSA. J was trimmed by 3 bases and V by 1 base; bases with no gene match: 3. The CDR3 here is CASSLGRELYNEQFF. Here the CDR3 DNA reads TGTGCCAGCAGCTTAGGGCGGGAGCTCTACAATGAGCAGTTCTTC. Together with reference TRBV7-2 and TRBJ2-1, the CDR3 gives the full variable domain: GAGVSQSPSNKVTEKGKDVELRCDPISGHTALYWYRQSLGQGLEFLIYFQGNSAPDKSGLPSDRFSAERTGGSVSTLTIQRTQQEDSAVYLCASSLGRELYNEQFFGPGTRLTVL.

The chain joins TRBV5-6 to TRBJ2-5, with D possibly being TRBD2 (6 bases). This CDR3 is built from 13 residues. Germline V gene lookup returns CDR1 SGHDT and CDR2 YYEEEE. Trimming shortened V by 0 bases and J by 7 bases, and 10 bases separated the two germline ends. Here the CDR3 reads CASSLGTMGTQYF. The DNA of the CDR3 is TGTGCCAGCAGCTTGGGGACTATGGGGACCCAGTACTTC.

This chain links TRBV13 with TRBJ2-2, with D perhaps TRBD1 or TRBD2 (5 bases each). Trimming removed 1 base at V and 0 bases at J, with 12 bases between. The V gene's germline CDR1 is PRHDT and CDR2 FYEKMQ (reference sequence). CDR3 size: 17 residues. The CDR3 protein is CASSLVRGRANTGELFF. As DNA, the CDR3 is TGTGCCAGCAGCTTAGTTCGGGGCAGGGCGAACACCGGGGAGCTGTTTTTT.

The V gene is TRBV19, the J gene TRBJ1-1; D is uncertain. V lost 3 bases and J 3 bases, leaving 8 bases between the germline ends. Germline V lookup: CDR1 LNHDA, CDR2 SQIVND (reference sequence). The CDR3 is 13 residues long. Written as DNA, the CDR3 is TGTGCCAGTAGTATTCCAGGATACACTGAAGCTTTCTTT. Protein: CASSIPGYTEAFF.

CDR3: CASSQVSGRGYGYTF. CDR3 DNA: TGCGCCAGCAGCCAAGTTTCGGGCAGGGGGTATGGCTACACCTTC. The gene calls are TRBV4-1 and TRBJ1-2, with 7 nucleotides matching TRBD1. CDR3 length: 15 amino acids. Looked up from germline, CDR1 is MGHRA and CDR2 is YSYEKL. J lost 5 bases, V lost 1 base, and 7 bases had no gene match.